This T cell receptor (beta chain) emerged from a study of blood T cell repertoires in COVID-19. Study context: Material from acute and convalescent COVID-19 was sourced from the United States, Italy and Spain.

TCRdb's copy holds only in-frame clones and misses some; the assay was immunoSEQ multiplex PCR. The sample carries approximately 60,000 clones, roughly 92% recorded once. This receptor was obtained from a man aged 65 to 79 with active COVID-19. Sequencing was carried out using peripheral blood.

The CDR3 DNA follows: TGTGCCAGTAGTAACAGGGGAGGTCCAACTAATGAAAAACTGTTTTTT. Translating it yields CASSNRGGPTNEKLFF. The chain joins TRBV19 to TRBJ1-4, with 7 nucleotides matching TRBD1. V was pared by 4 bases and J by 0 bases, with 5 bases of the junction left unmatched. Per the germline V gene, CDR1 is LNHDA and CDR2 is SQIVND (reference sequence). The CDR3 runs 16 residues.